The entry below describes one TCR beta chain. The data originate from a study of T cell changes during pregnancy in multiple sclerosis. TCRdb's copy holds only in-frame clones and misses some; the assay was immunoSEQ multiplex PCR. The sample includes 50,000 to 65,000 clones, about 88% of them seen just once. Looked up from germline, CDR1 is MNHEY and CDR2 is SMNVEV (reference sequence). This CDR3 comprises 13 residues. V was cut by 3 bases and J by 7 bases, with 12 bases left in between. This TCR was sampled from a female donor with multiple sclerosis, enrolled in a pregnancy study. This sequence joins TRBV27 and TRBJ1-2; D might be TRBD1 (6 bases). This specimen consisted of CD8+ T cells from peripheral blood mononuclear cells, obtained before pregnancy. The CDR3 spells CASSFGGAGGYTF. CDR3 DNA sequence: TGTGCCAGCAGTTTTGGGGGGGCGGGTGGCTACACCTTC.